One and the same sample provided the 7 T cell receptor beta chains below, sequenced in a study of T cells in Graves' hyperthyroidism and ophthalmopathy. Amplification yielded TCR beta CDR3 regions, with RNA transcripts as the source. TCR CDR3 regions were first amplified by RT-PCR with HTBI primers. A single record per CDR3 protein comes from TCRdb applying MiXCR to the multiplex PCR reads. The repertoire holds a few hundred thousand distinct CDR3 sequences, around 17% seen once, with roughly 55% in the top ten. The sample taken for sequencing was blood. The receptors stem from a woman between 50 and 59 years old with Graves' hyperthyroidism.

This clonotype was found a few times. The chain employs TRBV29-1 and TRBJ2-5; D unresolved. This CDR3 is 12 amino acids long. Per germline, CDR1 SQVTM and CDR2 ANQGSEA. V was cut by 2 bases and J by 0 bases, with 4 bases left in between. CDR3 coding DNA: TGCAGCGTTGAACGGTACCAAGAGACCCAGTACTTC. It specifies CSVERYQETQYF. Variable domain in full (rest from reference TRBV29-1 and TRBJ2-5): SAVISQKPSRDICQRGTSLTIQCQVDSQVTMMFWYRQQPGQSLTLIATANQGSEATYESGFVIDKFPISRPNLTFSTLTVSNMSPEDSSIYLCSVERYQETQYFGPGTRLLVL.

This clonotype was recorded a few times. This sequence joins TRBV6-5 and TRBJ2-6, with D possibly being TRBD2 (6 bases). The germline V gene encodes CDR1 MNHEY and CDR2 SVGAGI. The CDR3 is made up of 16 amino acids. V was clipped by 5 bases and J by 0 bases, with 11 bases between them. The chain's CDR3 is CASSILARSGANVLTF. The CDR3 nucleotides read TGTGCCAGCAGTATACTAGCCCGCTCTGGGGCCAACGTCCTGACTTTC.

This clonotype was observed once. CDR3: CASSSGTATREAYEQYF. The CDR3 bases are TGTGCCAGCAGCTCCGGGACAGCTACTAGAGAGGCCTACGAGCAGTACTTC. This chain uses TRBV7-9 with TRBJ2-7; 7 positions match TRBD1. Trimming cost V 4 bases and J 2 bases; bases outside gene matches: 14. CDR1 is SEHNR, CDR2 FQNEAQ, per germline (reference sequence). The CDR3 is 17 residues long.

Only a few counts were recorded for this clonotype. The chain uses TRBV29-1 and TRBJ2-5, with unresolved D. Germline V gene lookup returns CDR1 SQVTM and CDR2 ANQGSEA. The length of the CDR3 is 11 residues. V lost 4 bases and J 3 bases, leaving 6 bases between the germline ends. CDR3 sequence: CSVATKETQYF. CDR3 in DNA: TGCAGCGTTGCTACGAAAGAGACCCAGTACTTC.

This chain connects TRBV9 to TRBJ2-2; D is uncertain. Germline loops: CDR1 SGDLS, CDR2 YYNGEE. Trimming left V 5 bases short and J 6 bases short, with 14 bases between. The CDR3 totals 14 residues. As DNA, the CDR3 is TGTGCCAGCAGTGCAACCCTCCCAGCCGGGGAGCTGTTTTTT. It encodes CASSATLPAGELFF.

This clonotype showed up many times. This rearrangement joins TRBV20-1 to TRBJ2-1, with TRBD2 matching 9 bases. CDR3 length: 15 amino acids. Germline V CDR1 and CDR2: DFQATT, SNEGSKA (reference sequence). The V and J ends lost 2 bases and 8 bases, in that order; junction bases with no gene match: 10. The DNA for the CDR3 is TGCAGTGCTAGAATCGCGGGAGGGCCAGCGTATGAGCAGTTCTTC. This gives the protein CSARIAGGPAYEQFF.

This clonotype was counted many times. The genes are TRBV4-1 and TRBJ1-1; D is unresolved. Germline V gene lookup returns CDR1 MGHRA and CDR2 YSYEKL. This CDR3 region has 15 residues. Trimming took 0 bases from V and 1 from J, leaving 9 bases between them. CDR3 sequence reads: CASSQEKLGNTEAFF. In DNA, the CDR3 is TGCGCCAGCAGCCAAGAGAAATTGGGGAACACTGAAGCTTTCTTT.